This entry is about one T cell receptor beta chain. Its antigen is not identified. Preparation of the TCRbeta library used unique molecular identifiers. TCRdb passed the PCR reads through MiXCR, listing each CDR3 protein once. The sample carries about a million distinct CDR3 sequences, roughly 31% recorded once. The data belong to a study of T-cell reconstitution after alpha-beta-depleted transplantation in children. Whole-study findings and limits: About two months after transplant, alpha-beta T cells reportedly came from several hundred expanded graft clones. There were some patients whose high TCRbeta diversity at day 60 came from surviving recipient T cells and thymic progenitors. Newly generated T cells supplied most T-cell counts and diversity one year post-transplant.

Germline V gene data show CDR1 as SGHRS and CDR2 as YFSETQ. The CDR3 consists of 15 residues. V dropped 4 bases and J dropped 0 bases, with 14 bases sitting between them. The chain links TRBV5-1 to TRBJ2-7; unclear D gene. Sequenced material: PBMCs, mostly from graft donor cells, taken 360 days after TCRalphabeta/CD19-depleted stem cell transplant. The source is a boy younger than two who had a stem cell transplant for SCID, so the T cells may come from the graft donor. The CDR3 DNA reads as TGCGCCAGCAGCCCACTTCATACCAGCTCCTACGAGCAGTACTTC. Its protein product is CASSPLHTSSYEQYF.